These 21 T cell receptor beta chains share one sample of origin, sequenced in a study of shared clonotypes between healthy human individuals. The protocol was immunoSEQ multiplex PCR, while the TCRdb copy is restricted to in-frame clones and leaves out a portion. The sample records roughly 2.4 million clones, more than 90% being singletons. Sample: naive CD4+ T cells sorted from blood. Noted subset: CD45RA+ positively selected. These receptors originate from a man aged 18 to 29 in good health.

There are a few counts of this clone. V usage is TRBV6-6 and J usage is TRBJ1-5, with 7 bases aligning to TRBD1. From germline, CDR1 is MNHNY and CDR2 SVGAGI (reference sequence). V dropped 10 bases and J dropped 1; count of bases not matched to a gene: 7. The CDR3 totals 14 residues. The CDR3 protein is CATSGTASNQPQHF. Written as DNA, the CDR3 is TGTGCCACCTCCGGGACAGCGAGCAATCAGCCCCAGCATTTT.

The chain is built from TRBV11-2 and TRBJ1-2, with D possibly matching TRBD1 (5 bases). This CDR3 is 15 amino acids long. CDR1 is SGHAT, CDR2 FQNNGV, per germline. Trimming pared 3 bases from V and 2 bases from J, leaving 13 bases between. The CDR3 reads CASSFPSGPNYGYTF. The CDR3 DNA reads as TGTGCCAGCAGCTTCCCATCGGGACCGAACTATGGCTACACCTTC.

CDR3 amino acids: CASSEVGFWGYTF. The CDR3, as DNA: TGTGCCAGCAGTGAAGTCGGGTTCTGGGGCTACACCTTC. The chain employs TRBV6-1 and TRBJ1-2; no clear D gene. The CDR3 is 13 residues long. The V and J ends lost 1 base and 8 bases respectively, with 11 bases between them. Germline assignment: CDR1 MNHNS and CDR2 SASEGT.

The chain uses TRBV11-2 and TRBJ2-1; possible D gene TRBD2, 6 bases. The germline V and J ends were trimmed by 5 bases and 7 bases, with 15 bases remaining between them. The CDR3 sequence is 14 residues long. Germline CDR1 reads SGHAT; CDR2 reads FQNNGV. The CDR3 is CASSALEGQNEQFF. The CDR3 DNA is TGTGCCAGCAGCGCCCTGGAGGGGCAGAATGAGCAGTTCTTC.

The chain joins TRBV19 to TRBJ2-7; TRBD1 or TRBD2 may be the D gene (5 bases each). The CDR3 runs to 16 residues. V lost 1 base, J lost 3 bases, and 16 bases lay in between. The germline V gene encodes CDR1 LNHDA and CDR2 SQIVND (reference sequence). In DNA, the CDR3 is TGTGCCAGTAGTATAGTTCCGGGAAGGGGCCTCTACGAGCAGTACTTC. This gives the protein CASSIVPGRGLYEQYF.

The chain recombines TRBV2 with TRBJ1-1; D uncertain. V lost 6 bases and J 1 base, leaving 9 bases between the germline ends. Germline V gives CDR1 SNHLY, CDR2 FYNNEI. CDR3 length: 13 amino acids. CDR3 sequence reads: CASRKTKNTEAFF. The CDR3 nucleotides read TGTGCCAGCAGAAAAACAAAGAACACTGAAGCTTTCTTT.

This clone appeared once. The chain combines TRBV27 with TRBJ1-1; D unclear. V was trimmed by 4 bases and J by 3 bases, leaving 3 bases between them. This CDR3 contains 11 residues. CDR1 MNHEY and CDR2 SMNVEV come from the germline V gene (reference sequence). This chain's CDR3 is CASSWDTEAFF. CDR3 sequence (DNA): TGTGCCAGCAGTTGGGACACTGAAGCTTTCTTT.

This clone was observed a single time. The gene calls are TRBV5-5 and TRBJ1-2; D gene uncertain. Trimming shortened V by 0 bases and J by 0 bases, and 9 bases separated the two germline ends. Germline V gene sequence: CDR1 SGHKS, CDR2 YYEKEE (reference sequence). CDR3 size: 15 residues. The CDR3 spells CASSLVAAANYGYTF. CDR3 in DNA: TGTGCCAGCAGCTTGGTGGCGGCAGCTAACTATGGCTACACCTTC.

CDR3 nucleotide sequence: TGTGCCATCAGTGCTGGACAGGGGTCCCGGGGTACGCAGTATTTT. This sequence encodes CAISAGQGSRGTQYF. The chain is built from TRBV10-3 and TRBJ2-3, with 9 bases lining up with TRBD1. V trimming: 4 bases; J trimming: 8 bases; junction bases outside the gene matches: 10. This CDR3 region has 15 residues. CDR1 ENHRY and CDR2 SYGVKD come from the germline V gene.

The chain uses TRBV7-2 and TRBJ2-6; D unresolved. Germline values: CDR1 SGHTA, CDR2 FQGNSA. The V end lost 5 bases, the J end lost 0 bases, and 5 bases lay between the germline ends. The CDR3 has 14 amino acids. The CDR3 protein is CASSRPSGANVLTF. The CDR3 nucleotides are TGTGCCAGCAGCCGTCCCTCTGGGGCCAACGTCCTGACTTTC.

This chain joins TRBV11-3 and TRBJ2-1; 8 positions match TRBD2. Germline CDR1 and CDR2: SGHNT and YENEEA. J was trimmed by 9 bases and V by 5 bases; bases with no gene match: 6. The CDR3 is made up of 13 amino acids. This chain's CDR3 is CASSPGGAGEQFF. CDR3 nucleotides: TGTGCCAGCAGCCCCGGGGGGGCAGGTGAGCAGTTCTTC.

This chain connects TRBV19 to TRBJ2-7; 7 bases fit TRBD2. The V segment lost 3 bases and the J segment 3 bases; nucleotides outside the gene matches: 8. Germline V gives CDR1 LNHDA, CDR2 SQIVND (reference sequence). The CDR3 totals 15 residues. The CDR3 region has the DNA TGTGCCAGTAGTATTCGCGGCGGGAGCCACTACGAGCAGTACTTC. The encoded protein is CASSIRGGSHYEQYF.

CDR3 in DNA: TGTGCCAGCAGTTCTTTGAGGGAAGGCTACACCTTC. Translating it yields CASSSLREGYTF. The rearrangement uses TRBV27 and TRBJ1-2; D gene uncertain. This CDR3 comprises 12 residues. Germline lookup yields CDR1 MNHEY and CDR2 SMNVEV (reference sequence). V was trimmed by 4 bases and J by 8 bases, leaving 11 bases between them.

This clone occurred a few times. This sequence joins TRBV19 and TRBJ1-6, with TRBD1 as a possible D gene (5 bases). Germline V gene sequence: CDR1 LNHDA, CDR2 SQIVND (reference sequence). Deletions cut 4 bases from V and 10 bases from J, with 11 bases between. The CDR3 is 13 residues long. CDR3 in amino acids: CASSTPGDSPLHF. The CDR3 DNA reads TGTGCCAGTAGTACGCCCGGGGACTCACCCCTCCACTTT. The whole variable domain, remainder taken from reference TRBV19 and TRBJ1-6, is DGGITQSPKYLFRKEGQNVTLSCEQNLNHDAMYWYRQDPGQGLRLIYYSQIVNDFQKGDIAEGYSVSREKKESFPLTVTSAQKNPTAFYLCASSTPGDSPLHFGNGTRLTVT.

On this clone itself: The same CDR3 is also encoded by other DNA sequences in this sample. The chain is built from TRBV30 and TRBJ1-2; TRBD1 is a possible D gene (6 bases). The germline V gene encodes CDR1 GTSNPN and CDR2 SVGIG (reference sequence). V was pared by 0 bases and J by 4 bases, with 9 bases between. This CDR3 is 13 amino acids long. The DNA of the CDR3 is TGTGCCTGGAGTGTAGGGGGGTCCTATGGCTACACCTTC. This gives the protein CAWSVGGSYGYTF.

The chain combines TRBV10-3 with TRBJ2-7; 10 nucleotides agree with TRBD2. Germline assignment: CDR1 ENHRY and CDR2 SYGVKD. CDR3 length: 17 amino acids. Trimming cost V 0 bases and J 5 bases; bases outside gene matches: 10. As DNA, the CDR3 is TGTGCCATCAGTGAGTCTTCTGGGGCTAGCGGGAGCAACGAGCAGTACTTC. It yields the protein CAISESSGASGSNEQYF.

The chain carries TRBV30 and TRBJ2-5; TRBD1 matches at 9 bases. CDR3 length equals 12 residues. V lost 3 bases and J lost 7; bases outside the gene matches: 3. Germline CDR1 GTSNPN, CDR2 SVGIG (reference sequence). The CDR3 DNA reads as TGTGCCTGGAGCCCGGGACAGGGGACCCAGTACTTC. Its translation is CAWSPGQGTQYF.

The gene calls are TRBV6-6 and TRBJ1-1; 8 bases map to TRBD1. The V and J ends lost 6 bases and 1 base, in that order; junction bases with no gene match: 7. This CDR3 region has 15 residues. Per germline, CDR1 MNHNY and CDR2 SVGAGI (reference sequence). Here the CDR3 reads CASSDRGEGNTEAFF. CDR3 nucleotide sequence: TGTGCCAGCAGCGACAGGGGTGAGGGGAACACTGAAGCTTTCTTT.

The V call is TRBV2, the J call TRBJ1-1, with 9 nucleotides matching TRBD1. Trimming cost V 8 bases and J 5 bases; bases outside gene matches: 6. CDR1 and CDR2 from the germline V gene are SNHLY and FYNNEI. This CDR3 is 13 amino acids long. This CDR3 is CASQQGARTEAFF. CDR3 sequence (DNA): TGTGCCAGCCAACAGGGGGCGCGAACTGAAGCTTTCTTT.

This rearrangement joins TRBV6-1 to TRBJ2-7, with TRBD1 matching over 9 bases. The junction had 3 bases not matched to a gene; V was cut back by 6 bases and J by 0 bases. CDR1 MNHNS and CDR2 SASEGT come from the germline V gene. This CDR3 spans 14 amino acids. CDR3 DNA: TGTGCCAGCAGGAGGACAGGGGACTCCTACGAGCAGTACTTC. Amino acids: CASRRTGDSYEQYF.

This clone has only one observation. The rearrangement uses TRBV7-2 and TRBJ2-1; D ambiguous. There are 17 residues in the CDR3. The germline gives CDR1 SGHTA, CDR2 FQGNSA. Between the trimmed V and J ends, which lost 7 bases and 0 bases, there was a span of 19 bases. CDR3: CASNSGSLRHSYNEQFF. CDR3 DNA: TGTGCCAGCAACTCGGGTTCTTTGCGGCACTCCTACAATGAGCAGTTCTTC.